The present entry profiles one TCR beta chain with its context. The CDR3 has 16 residues. In germline, CDR1 is KGHSH, CDR2 LQKENI. V shed 3 bases and J 0 bases; nucleotides not matched to a gene: 2. Profiled with immunoSEQ multiplex PCR; TCRdb holds only in-frame clones, not every one. Of 130,000 to 150,000 clones in the sample, 70% to 90% were seen once. These data belong to a study of cytomegalovirus exposure and HLA in healthy donors. The V gene is TRBV18, the J gene TRBJ1-5; 10 positions agree with TRBD1. This clonotype was obtained from a woman aged 25-40 years in good health and CMV-seronegative. Sample: PBMCs. The CDR3 protein is CASSPGQGSSNQPQHF. The CDR3 DNA sequence: TGTGCCAGCTCACCGGGACAGGGGAGTAGCAATCAGCCCCAGCATTTT.